This section outlines one T cell receptor (beta chain) sequence together with its context. V shed 7 bases, J shed 2 bases, and the junction held 6 bases outside the gene matches. CDR3 length: 14 amino acids. Germline V gene data show CDR1 as MNHNY and CDR2 as SVGAGI (reference sequence). Sequenced by immunoSEQ multiplex PCR; TCRdb stores in-frame clones only, minus some. The sample lists over 60,000 clones, 95% to 97% occurring once. The sample originates from a study of T cell changes during pregnancy in multiple sclerosis. The clonotype comes from a female donor with multiple sclerosis, enrolled in a pregnancy study. The chain has TRBV6-6 and TRBJ2-5, with TRBD2 matching over 8 bases. The source was CD8+ T cells from peripheral blood mononuclear cells, collected after pregnancy. DNA of the CDR3: TGTGCCAGCAACCCGACTAGCGTGCAAGAGACCCAGTACTTC. This encodes CASNPTSVQETQYF.